Sequencing of this TCR beta chain was carried out in a study of PD-L1 blockade in urothelial cancer. Study-wide background: Blood analysis was done at 3 weeks (second dose) and 6 weeks after treatment began.

This CDR3 is 14 amino acids long. V lost 6 bases and J lost 4, with 13 bases in between. Germline CDR1 reads MNHEY; CDR2 reads SMNVEV (reference sequence). This clone was seen only a few times. PCRs were each spiked with synthetic TCR analog templates. The protocol was immunoSEQ multiplex PCR, while the TCRdb copy is restricted to in-frame clones and leaves out a portion. The sample holds roughly 30,000 clones, about 87% seen once. This receptor was taken from a man between 50 and 59 years old with urothelial cancer. The chain carries TRBV27 and TRBJ1-3; the D gene is possibly TRBD1 (5 bases). The sequenced sample was PBMCs, obtained around atezolizumab (anti-PD-L1) treatment. CDR3 protein: CASSTERTGNTIYF. CDR3 coding DNA: TGTGCCAGCAGCACCGAACGGACAGGAAACACCATATATTTT.